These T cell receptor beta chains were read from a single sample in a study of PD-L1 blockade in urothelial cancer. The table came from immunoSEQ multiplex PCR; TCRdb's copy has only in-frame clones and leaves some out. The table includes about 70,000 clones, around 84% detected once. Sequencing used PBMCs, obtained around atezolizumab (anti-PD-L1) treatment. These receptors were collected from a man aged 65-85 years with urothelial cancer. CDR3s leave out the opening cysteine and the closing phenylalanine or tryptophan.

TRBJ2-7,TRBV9,ASSPGRGEGEQY
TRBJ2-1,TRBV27,ASRGTSPRL
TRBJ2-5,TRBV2,ASSFTGRETQY
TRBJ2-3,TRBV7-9,ASSPGTSGSLSTDTQY
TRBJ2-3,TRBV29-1,SVGAKFTDTQY
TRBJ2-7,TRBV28,ASGVRNEQY
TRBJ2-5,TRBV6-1,ASRLQGIETQY
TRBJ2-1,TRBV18,ASSPTGLALTYNEQF
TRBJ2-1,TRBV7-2,ASSLAPSGRLTYNEQF
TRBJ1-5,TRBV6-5,ASRKYSNQPQH
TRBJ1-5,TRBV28,ASSLYGGTGKYSNQPQH
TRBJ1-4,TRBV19,ASRAGTGTTFLSEKLF
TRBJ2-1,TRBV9,ASSTAGLAGGPRDEQF
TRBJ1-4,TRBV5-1,ASSLFLQGATNEKLF
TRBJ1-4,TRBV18,ASSHRNDVATNEKLF
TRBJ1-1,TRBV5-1,ASSLGWGDRRDTEAF